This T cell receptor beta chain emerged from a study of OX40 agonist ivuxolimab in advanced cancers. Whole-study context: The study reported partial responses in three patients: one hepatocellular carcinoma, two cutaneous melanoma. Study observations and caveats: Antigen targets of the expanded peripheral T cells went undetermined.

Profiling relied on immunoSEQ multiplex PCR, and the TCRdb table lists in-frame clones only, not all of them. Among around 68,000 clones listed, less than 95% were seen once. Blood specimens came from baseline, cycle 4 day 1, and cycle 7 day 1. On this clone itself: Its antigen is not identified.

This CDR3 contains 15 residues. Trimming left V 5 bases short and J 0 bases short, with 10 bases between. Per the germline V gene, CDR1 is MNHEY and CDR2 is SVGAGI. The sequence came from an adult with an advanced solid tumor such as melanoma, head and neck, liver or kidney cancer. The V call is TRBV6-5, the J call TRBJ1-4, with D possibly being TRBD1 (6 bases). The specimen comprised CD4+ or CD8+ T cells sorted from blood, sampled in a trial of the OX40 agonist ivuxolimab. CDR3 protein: CASSRDTATNEKLFF. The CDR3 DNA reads TGTGCCAGCAGTCGGGACACCGCAACTAATGAAAAACTGTTTTTT.